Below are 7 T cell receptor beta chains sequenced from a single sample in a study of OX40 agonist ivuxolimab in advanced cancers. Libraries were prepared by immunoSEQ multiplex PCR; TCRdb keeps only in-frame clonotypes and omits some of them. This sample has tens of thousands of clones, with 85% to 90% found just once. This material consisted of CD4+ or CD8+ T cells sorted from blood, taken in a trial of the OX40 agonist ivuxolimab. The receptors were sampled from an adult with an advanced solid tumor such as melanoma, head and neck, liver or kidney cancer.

CDR3 amino acids: CASSESGGAESSGANVLTF. The CDR3 DNA reads TGCGCCAGCAGTGAGTCCGGAGGGGCCGAGAGCTCTGGGGCCAACGTCCTGACTTTC. This chain connects TRBV10-1 to TRBJ2-6; possibly TRBD2 for D (6 bases). The V and J ends lost 0 bases and 0 bases respectively, with 15 bases between them. The CDR3 loop spans 19 amino acids. Germline loops: CDR1 WNHNN, CDR2 SYGVQD (reference sequence).

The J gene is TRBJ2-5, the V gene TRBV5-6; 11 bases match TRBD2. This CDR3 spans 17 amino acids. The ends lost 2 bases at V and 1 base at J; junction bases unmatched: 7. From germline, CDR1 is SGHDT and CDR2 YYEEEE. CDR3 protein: CASSFLLAGDPQETQYF. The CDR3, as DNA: TGTGCCAGCAGCTTCCTACTAGCGGGAGACCCCCAAGAGACCCAGTACTTC.

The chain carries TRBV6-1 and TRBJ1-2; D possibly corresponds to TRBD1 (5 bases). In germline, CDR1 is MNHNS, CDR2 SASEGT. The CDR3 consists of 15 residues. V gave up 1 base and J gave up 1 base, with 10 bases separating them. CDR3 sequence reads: CASSEVAGLNYGYTF. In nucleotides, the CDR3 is TGTGCCAGCAGTGAAGTTGCAGGGCTTAACTATGGCTACACCTTC.

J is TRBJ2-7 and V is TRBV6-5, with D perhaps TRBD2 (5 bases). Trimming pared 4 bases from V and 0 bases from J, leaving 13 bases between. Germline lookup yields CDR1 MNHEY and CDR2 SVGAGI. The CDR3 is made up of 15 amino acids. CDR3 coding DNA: TGTGCCAGCAGTTTGGGGAGCTGGGGCTCCTACGAGCAGTACTTC. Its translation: CASSLGSWGSYEQYF.

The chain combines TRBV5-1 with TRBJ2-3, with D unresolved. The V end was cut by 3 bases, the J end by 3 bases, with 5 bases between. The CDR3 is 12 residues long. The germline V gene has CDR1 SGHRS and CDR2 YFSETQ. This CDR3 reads CASSSSTDTQYF. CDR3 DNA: TGCGCCAGCAGCTCTTCGACAGATACGCAGTATTTT.

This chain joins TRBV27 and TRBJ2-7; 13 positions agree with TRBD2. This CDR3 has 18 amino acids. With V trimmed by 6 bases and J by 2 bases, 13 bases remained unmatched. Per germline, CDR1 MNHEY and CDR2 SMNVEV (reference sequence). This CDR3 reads CASSRIPGLAGPTYEQYF. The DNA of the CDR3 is TGTGCCAGCAGCCGTATCCCGGGACTAGCGGGACCCACCTACGAGCAGTACTTC.

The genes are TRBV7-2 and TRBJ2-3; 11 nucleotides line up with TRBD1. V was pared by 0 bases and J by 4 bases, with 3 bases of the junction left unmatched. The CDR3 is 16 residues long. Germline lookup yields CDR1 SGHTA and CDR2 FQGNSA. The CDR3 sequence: CASSLAGTGGADTQYF. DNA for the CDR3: TGTGCCAGCAGCTTAGCCGGGACAGGGGGTGCAGATACGCAGTATTTT.